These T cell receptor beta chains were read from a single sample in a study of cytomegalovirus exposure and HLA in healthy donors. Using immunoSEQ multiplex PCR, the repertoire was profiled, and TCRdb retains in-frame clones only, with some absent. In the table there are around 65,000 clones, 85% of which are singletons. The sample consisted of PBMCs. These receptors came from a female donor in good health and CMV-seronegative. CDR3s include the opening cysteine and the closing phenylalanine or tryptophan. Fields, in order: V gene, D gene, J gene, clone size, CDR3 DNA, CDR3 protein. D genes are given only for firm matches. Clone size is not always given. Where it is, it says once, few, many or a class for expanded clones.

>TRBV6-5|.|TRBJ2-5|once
TGTGCCAGCAGTTACTCGGTCACGACAGGTCAAGAGACCCAGTACTTC
CASSYSVTTGQETQYF
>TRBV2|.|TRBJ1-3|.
TGTGCCAGCAGGCTACAGGGTAACTCTGGAAACACCATATATTTT
CASRLQGNSGNTIYF
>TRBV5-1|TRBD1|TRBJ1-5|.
TGCGCCAGCAGCCCCGGGGACAGAGAAAGCAATCAGCCCCAGCATTTT
CASSPGDRESNQPQHF
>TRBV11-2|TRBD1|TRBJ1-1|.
TGTGCCAGCAGCTTAGACCGGACAGGTGAAGCTTTCTTT
CASSLDRTGEAFF
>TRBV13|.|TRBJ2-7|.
TGTGCCAGCAGCAAGTTGGGGCCGGGCGAGCAGTACTTC
CASSKLGPGEQYF
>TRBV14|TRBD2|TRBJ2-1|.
TGTGCCAGCAGCCAACAAGGGACTAGCGGGAGGGCCAAATATGAGCAGTTCTTC
CASSQQGTSGRAKYEQFF
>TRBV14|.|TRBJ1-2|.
TGTGCCAGCACCTTGGCGGGGCCTGGCTACACCTTC
CASTLAGPGYTF
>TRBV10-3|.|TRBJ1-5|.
TGTGCCTCCGAACCAGAGGGTGGCAATCAGCCCCAGCATTTT
CASEPEGGNQPQHF
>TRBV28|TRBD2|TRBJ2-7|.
TGTGCCAGCAGGAAAACTAGCGGGAGGGCCGGTGAGCAGTACTTC
CASRKTSGRAGEQYF
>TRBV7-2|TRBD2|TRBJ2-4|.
TGTGCCAGCAGCTTAGTTCGGGGGGACATTCAGTACTTC
CASSLVRGDIQYF
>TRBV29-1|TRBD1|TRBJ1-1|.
TGCAGCGTTGGAGGGGACAGGGGTCGTGCTTTCTTT
CSVGGDRGRAFF
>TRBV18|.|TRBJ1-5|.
TGTGCCAGCTCAGGGAGCGGAACCAATCAGCCCCAGCATTTT
CASSGSGTNQPQHF
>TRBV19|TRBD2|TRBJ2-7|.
TGTGCCAGTAGTATGGGACTAGGAGATTACGAGCAGTACTTC
CASSMGLGDYEQYF
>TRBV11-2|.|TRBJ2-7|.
TGTGCCAGCAGCTTACTTGGGCCGCAGTACTTC
CASSLLGPQYF
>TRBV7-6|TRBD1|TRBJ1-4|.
TGTGCCAGCAGCAGGGACAGGGTTGGGGATGAAAAACTGTTTTTT
CASSRDRVGDEKLFF
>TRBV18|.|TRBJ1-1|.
TGTGCCAGCTCACAACCATTGGGGGCAGAGAACACTGAAGCTTTCTTT
CASSQPLGAENTEAFF
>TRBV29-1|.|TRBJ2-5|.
TGCAGCGTAGCCGGGACACCTCGAGATCAAGAGACCCAGTACTTC
CSVAGTPRDQETQYF
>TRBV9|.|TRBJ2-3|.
TGTGCCAGCAGCGGCTGGGGGCCAAGCACAGATACGCAGTATTTT
CASSGWGPSTDTQYF
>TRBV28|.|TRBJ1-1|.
TGTGCCAGCAGTCCACCTGAGGGTATGAACACTGAAGCTTTCTTT
CASSPPEGMNTEAFF
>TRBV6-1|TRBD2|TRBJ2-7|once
TGTGCCAGCAGGGTAGCTCGGGGGGGCTACGAGCAGTACTTC
CASRVARGGYEQYF
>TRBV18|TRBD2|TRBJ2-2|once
TGTGCCAGCTCCCTCCCGGGAGGGCCCACCGGGGAGCTGTTTTTT
CASSLPGGPTGELFF
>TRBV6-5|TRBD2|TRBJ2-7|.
TGTGCCAGCAGTGGAGTTAGCGGGGTGTCCTACGAGCAGTACTTC
CASSGVSGVSYEQYF
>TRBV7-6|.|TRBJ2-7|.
TGTGCCAGCAGCCCCAACCGTCCGGGGGACGAGCAGTACTTC
CASSPNRPGDEQYF
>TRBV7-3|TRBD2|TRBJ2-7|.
TGTGCCAGCAGCTCCGGGACTAGCGGGGGCGAGCAGTACTTC
CASSSGTSGGEQYF
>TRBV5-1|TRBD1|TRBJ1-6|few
TGCGCCAGCAGCAGGGGGGGACAGGGCGCGAATTCACCCCTCCACTTT
CASSRGGQGANSPLHF
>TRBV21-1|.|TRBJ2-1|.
TGTGCCAGCACCGTAGCGGGAGGGCCTTGGGATGAGCAGTTCTTC
CASTVAGGPWDEQFF
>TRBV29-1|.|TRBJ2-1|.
TGCAGCGTTGAAGGGGCGGGAATGATCGATGAGCAGTTCTTC
CSVEGAGMIDEQFF
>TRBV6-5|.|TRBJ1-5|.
TGTGCCAGCAAATATCAGGGTAATAGCAATCAGCCCCAGCATTTT
CASKYQGNSNQPQHF
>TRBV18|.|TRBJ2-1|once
TGTGCCAGCTCACCAGGGGCGAACAACGAGCAGTTCTTC
CASSPGANNEQFF
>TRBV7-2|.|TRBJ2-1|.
TGTGCCTCGAAGGAGGGATTCATCTTC
CASKEGFIF
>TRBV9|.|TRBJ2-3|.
TGTGCCAGCAGCAAACGGGACGGGGGATACACAGATACGCAGTATTTT
CASSKRDGGYTDTQYF
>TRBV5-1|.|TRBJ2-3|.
TGCGCCAGCAGCTCCAGGGTTTCAGATACGCAGTATTTT
CASSSRVSDTQYF
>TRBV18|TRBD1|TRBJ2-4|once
TGTGCCAGCTCACCACCGAGCTCCCAGGGGGAAGACATTCAGTACTTC
CASSPPSSQGEDIQYF